What follows is one T cell receptor (beta chain) and its context. The antigen remains unidentified. Primers: 60 Vbeta forward and 13 Jbeta reverse. The repertoire was sequenced with immunoSEQ multiplex PCR; TCRdb's copy has only in-frame clones and lacks some. The sample shows 65,000 to 70,000 clones, approximately 92% of them seen only once. The record originates from a study of cytomegalovirus exposure and HLA in healthy donors. Study observations and caveats: Rare TCR sequences dominated, though some public TCRs recurred in many donors. Reportedly, cytomegalovirus status was diagnosed with high sensitivity and specificity.

The CDR3 sequence is 16 residues long. Germline CDR1 LNHDA, CDR2 SQIVND (reference sequence). Trimming pared 3 bases from V and 5 bases from J, leaving 19 bases between. The sequenced sample consisted of PBMCs. The TCR sequence derives from a woman younger than 45 in good health and CMV-seropositive. The rearrangement uses TRBV19 and TRBJ1-1; tentatively, D is TRBD1 (6 bases). CDR3 bases: TGTGCCAGTAGTATCCGGACCGGGGGGGCCCGGACTGAAGCTTTCTTT. It specifies CASSIRTGGARTEAFF. Using reference TRBV19 and TRBJ1-1 for the parts outside the CDR3, the full variable domain is DGGITQSPKYLFRKEGQNVTLSCEQNLNHDAMYWYRQDPGQGLRLIYYSQIVNDFQKGDIAEGYSVSREKKESFPLTVTSAQKNPTAFYLCASSIRTGGARTEAFFGQGTRLTVV.